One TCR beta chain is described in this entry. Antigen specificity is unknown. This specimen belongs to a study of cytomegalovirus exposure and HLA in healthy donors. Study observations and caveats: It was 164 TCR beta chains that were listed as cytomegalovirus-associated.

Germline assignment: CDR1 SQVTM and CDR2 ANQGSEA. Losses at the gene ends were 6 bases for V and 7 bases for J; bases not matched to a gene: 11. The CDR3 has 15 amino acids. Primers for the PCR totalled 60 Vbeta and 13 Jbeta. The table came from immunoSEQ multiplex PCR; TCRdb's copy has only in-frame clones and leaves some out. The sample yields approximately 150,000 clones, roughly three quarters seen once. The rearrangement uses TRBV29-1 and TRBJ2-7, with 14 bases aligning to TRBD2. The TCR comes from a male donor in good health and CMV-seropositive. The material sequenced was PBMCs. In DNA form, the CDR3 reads TGCAGCGTCCTTGAATGGACTAGCGGGGGGTGGGAGCAGTACTTC. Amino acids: CSVLEWTSGGWEQYF.